These 25 T cell receptor beta chains came from one sample sequenced in a study of cytomegalovirus exposure and HLA in healthy donors. The PCR was carried out with 60 Vbeta primers and 13 Jbeta primers. Generated by immunoSEQ multiplex PCR, the TCRdb table keeps only in-frame clones and is missing some. The sample shows roughly 170,000 clones, around 81% of them seen only once. Sequencing used PBMCs. The receptor source for this set is a woman between 25 and 40 years old in good health and CMV-seronegative.

The chain employs TRBV19 and TRBJ1-5; D unresolved. The CDR3 loop spans 12 amino acids. Trimming pared 10 bases from V and 2 bases from J, leaving 9 bases between. The germline V gene has CDR1 LNHDA and CDR2 SQIVND (reference sequence). This chain's CDR3 is CATGEGNQPQHF. CDR3 DNA: TGTGCCACCGGGGAAGGCAATCAGCCCCAGCATTTT.

This sequence joins TRBV2 and TRBJ1-2; weak D call: TRBD1 (5 bases). The CDR3 runs 13 residues. The germline gives CDR1 SNHLY, CDR2 FYNNEI. The germline V and J ends were trimmed by 4 bases and 8 bases, with 14 bases remaining between them. The DNA for the CDR3 is TGTGCCAGCAGTGTGGGCAGGGAAGGCGGCTACACCTTC. Amino acid sequence: CASSVGREGGYTF.

V usage is TRBV5-6 and J usage is TRBJ2-3; TRBD1 might be the D (6 bases). This CDR3 is 14 amino acids long. V was trimmed by 0 bases and J by 3 bases, leaving 8 bases between them. CDR1 and CDR2 from the germline V gene are SGHDT and YYEEEE. This chain's CDR3 is CASSLGGRTDTQYF. CDR3 nucleotide sequence: TGTGCCAGCAGCTTGGGGGGGCGGACAGATACGCAGTATTTT.

The V and J genes are TRBV27 and TRBJ2-1; D ambiguous. The CDR3 is made up of 14 amino acids. Germline assignment: CDR1 MNHEY and CDR2 SMNVEV (reference sequence). Trimming cost V 6 bases and J 1 base, with 10 bases left between them. The CDR3 DNA sequence: TGTGCCAGCAGAAACGGTTGGTCCTACAATGAGCAGTTCTTC. Its translation is CASRNGWSYNEQFF.

The V and J genes are TRBV27 and TRBJ2-5, with 16 positions matching TRBD2. Germline V lookup: CDR1 MNHEY, CDR2 SMNVEV (reference sequence). V lost 6 bases, J lost 4 bases, and 5 bases stayed unmatched. This CDR3 spans 16 amino acids. The CDR3 is CASRGLAGGPRETQYF. CDR3 coding DNA: TGTGCCAGCAGGGGACTAGCGGGAGGGCCTCGAGAGACCCAGTACTTC.

The chain is built from TRBV5-1 and TRBJ1-4; 8 positions match TRBD1. The CDR3 loop spans 14 amino acids. Germline V gene data show CDR1 as SGHRS and CDR2 as YFSETQ. Germline trimming cut 4 bases from V and 3 bases from J; bases unmatched to any gene: 2. In DNA form, the CDR3 reads TGCGCCAGCAGCCGACAGGGGTCTAATGAAAAACTGTTTTTT. As protein: CASSRQGSNEKLFF. Supplemented by reference TRBV5-1 and TRBJ1-4, the full variable domain reads KAGVTQTPRYLIKTRGQQVTLSCSPISGHRSVSWYQQTPGQGLQFLFEYFSETQRNKGNFPGRFSGRQFSNSRSEMNVSTLELGDSALYLCASSRQGSNEKLFFGSGTQLSVL.

This chain joins TRBV6-5 and TRBJ2-1; D may be TRBD1 (6 bases). The CDR3 runs to 10 residues. The V gene lost 10 bases and the J gene lost 8 bases, with 9 bases spanning the gap. Germline CDR1 reads MNHEY; CDR2 reads SVGAGI. For the CDR3, the DNA is TGTGCCACAGGGGCACATGAGCAGTTCTTC. The encoded protein is CATGAHEQFF.

This chain uses TRBV10-1 with TRBJ2-2; tentatively, D is TRBD2 (5 bases). V gave up 2 bases and J gave up 2 bases, with 21 bases separating them. Germline loops: CDR1 WNHNN, CDR2 SYGVQD (reference sequence). The CDR3 spans 19 residues. CDR3: CASSEAGVGVSSNTGELFF. CDR3 nucleotide sequence: TGCGCCAGCAGTGAGGCGGGCGTTGGGGTCTCATCAAACACCGGGGAGCTGTTTTTT.

This CDR3 is CASIGGNTEAFF. CDR3 in DNA: TGTGCCAGTATCGGGGGGAACACTGAAGCTTTCTTT. V is TRBV19 and J is TRBJ1-1; a possible D gene is TRBD1 (5 bases). V was pared by 7 bases and J by 1 base, with 7 bases between. The CDR3 totals 12 residues. From germline, CDR1 is LNHDA and CDR2 SQIVND (reference sequence).

V and J are TRBV5-4 and TRBJ1-2, with 9 bases aligning to TRBD1. Per the germline V gene, CDR1 is SGHNT and CDR2 is YYREEE (reference sequence). The CDR3 loop spans 16 amino acids. V was clipped by 4 bases and J by 4 bases; unmatched bases: 11. The CDR3 DNA follows: TGTGCCAGCAGCGCCCAACAGGGGGCTCAGGGCTATGGCTACACCTTC. This translates into CASSAQQGAQGYGYTF.

As concerns this clone: The DNA is omitted, as the CDR3 cannot be located on it reliably, and the CDR3 follows TCRdb's listing. V usage is TRBV12-2 and J usage is TRBJ2-2; TRBD2 reflects the table's D call only, with no check against the DNA. TRBV12-2 is termed a pseudogene. The CDR3 comprises 15 residues, both ends counted. CDR3 in amino acids: CASVGGGANTGELFF.

The rearrangement joins TRBV10-3 to TRBJ2-1; D might be TRBD2 (5 bases). Germline-derived CDR1 and CDR2 are ENHRY and SYGVKD. The CDR3 sequence is 14 residues long. The ends were cut back, 2 bases at V and 5 bases at J, with 10 bases in the middle. Here the CDR3 DNA reads TGTGCCATCAGTGAGGAGGGCAAAAACAATGAGCAGTTCTTC. It codes for CAISEEGKNNEQFF.

The rearrangement links TRBV5-1 to TRBJ2-1; possible D gene TRBD2, 6 bases. The CDR3 covers 12 residues. V was shortened by 4 bases and J by 8 bases, with 10 bases between the two germline ends. In germline, CDR1 is SGHRS, CDR2 YFSETQ. Written as DNA, the CDR3 is TGCGCCAGCAGCCATCCGGGGGATGAGCAGTTCTTC. Translating gives CASSHPGDEQFF.

The gene calls are TRBV6-1 and TRBJ2-2; TRBD1 matches 9 bases. The CDR3 runs to 15 residues. Germline-derived CDR1 and CDR2 are MNHNS and SASEGT. V shed 7 bases and J 6 bases; nucleotides not matched to a gene: 9. The CDR3 DNA reads as TGTGCCAGCATCCGGGACAGGGAGGGTTCCGGGGAGCTGTTTTTT. This encodes CASIRDREGSGELFF.

The genes are TRBV9 and TRBJ2-1; 8 nucleotides agree with TRBD2. Germline lookup yields CDR1 SGDLS and CDR2 YYNGEE. This CDR3 has 15 residues. Losses at the gene ends were 2 bases for V and 6 bases for J; bases not matched to a gene: 7. The CDR3: CASSVYPGGGNEQFF. The CDR3, as DNA: TGTGCCAGCAGCGTTTATCCCGGGGGGGGCAATGAGCAGTTCTTC.

The rearrangement joins TRBV2 to TRBJ1-4; 10 bases match TRBD1. The CDR3 length is 14 residues. Germline CDR1 is SNHLY and CDR2 is FYNNEI. V lost 8 bases and J lost 7; bases outside the gene matches: 7. For the CDR3, the DNA is TGTGCCAGCCACCGGGGGACAGGGGTTGAAAAACTGTTTTTT. Protein product: CASHRGTGVEKLFF.

The J gene is TRBJ2-1, the V gene TRBV9, with a possible D match to TRBD2 (6 bases). The CDR3 has 14 residues. CDR1 is SGDLS, CDR2 YYNGEE, per germline. The V end lost 7 bases, the J end lost 0 bases, and 11 bases lay between the germline ends. DNA for the CDR3: TGTGCCAGCTCACGGGGGAGCTCCTACAATGAGCAGTTCTTC. Protein sequence: CASSRGSSYNEQFF.

The V and J genes are TRBV5-1 and TRBJ1-1; maybe TRBD1 (6 bases). Per germline, CDR1 SGHRS and CDR2 YFSETQ. The CDR3 runs to 13 residues. V was trimmed by 2 bases and J by 6 bases, leaving 11 bases between them. The CDR3 coding sequence is TGCGCCAGCAGCTTACAGGGTATAGCTGAAGCTTTCTTT. The encoded protein is CASSLQGIAEAFF.

This clone has just one count. The genes are TRBV28 and TRBJ2-2, with D unresolved. The CDR3 is made up of 12 amino acids. Germline V gene sequence: CDR1 MDHEN, CDR2 SYDVKM. Trimming stripped 3 bases from V and 12 bases from J, with 11 bases between. CDR3 residues: CASSLKLAKLFF. The CDR3 DNA reads TGTGCCAGCAGTTTGAAACTTGCGAAGCTGTTTTTT. The full variable domain, completed using reference TRBV28 and TRBJ2-2, is DVKVTQSSRYLVKRTGEKVFLECVQDMDHENMFWYRQDPGLGLRLIYFSYDVKMKEKGDIPEGYSVSREKKERFSLILESASTNQTSMYLCASSLKLAKLFFGEGSRLTVL.

The gene calls are TRBV7-2 and TRBJ2-2; the D gene is possibly TRBD2 (6 bases). This CDR3 comprises 14 residues. V was cut by 6 bases and J by 6 bases, with 14 bases left in between. Per the germline V gene, CDR1 is SGHTA and CDR2 is FQGNSA. The CDR3 is CASRLDGGAGELFF. In DNA, the CDR3 is TGTGCCAGCAGACTGGATGGAGGGGCCGGGGAGCTGTTTTTT.

The chain carries TRBV7-2 and TRBJ2-2; TRBD2 might be the D (5 bases). CDR3 length: 18 amino acids. Germline assignment: CDR1 SGHTA and CDR2 FQGNSA. Deletions cut 4 bases from V and 0 bases from J, with 18 bases between. The chain's CDR3 is CASSSNPIGVSNTGELFF. Written as DNA, the CDR3 is TGTGCCAGCAGCTCTAACCCTATCGGGGTTTCGAACACCGGGGAGCTGTTTTTT.

The gene calls are TRBV29-1 and TRBJ1-5; TRBD1 matches at 7 bases. CDR1 SQVTM and CDR2 ANQGSEA come from the germline V gene. The CDR3 is 13 amino acids. J lost 7 bases, V lost 4 bases, and 7 bases had no gene match. The CDR3 nucleotides are TGCAGCGTTGCAGCCGGGACAGACCAGCCCCAGCATTTT. It codes for CSVAAGTDQPQHF.

This sequence joins TRBV4-1 and TRBJ1-2; D not certain. This CDR3 is 14 amino acids long. Per the germline V gene, CDR1 is MGHRA and CDR2 is YSYEKL. With 0 bases removed from V and 1 base from J, the gap between germline ends came to 6 bases. This CDR3 is CASSQDGGNYGYTF. CDR3 DNA sequence: TGCGCCAGCAGCCAAGATGGCGGTAACTATGGCTACACCTTC.

The CDR3 DNA follows: TGTGCCAGCTCATCCGGACAGGGAGGTACGACCCAGTACTTC. This gives the protein CASSSGQGGTTQYF. The chain has TRBV18 and TRBJ2-5; 8 bases are shared with TRBD1. The CDR3 contains 14 residues. After removal of 5 bases from V and 7 bases from J, the junction contained 9 bases not matched to a gene. The germline V gene has CDR1 KGHSH and CDR2 LQKENI.

The chain carries TRBV7-7 and TRBJ2-5; 11 bases line up with TRBD1. Germline CDR1 SSHAT, CDR2 FNYEAQ (reference sequence). V lost 5 bases and J lost 6; bases outside the gene matches: 5. The CDR3 extends over 14 amino acids. CDR3 protein: CASSTGTGGKTQYF. In DNA, the CDR3 is TGTGCCAGCAGCACGGGGACAGGGGGTAAGACCCAGTACTTC.